This T cell receptor beta chain was recorded in a study of T cell responses to AZD1222 COVID-19 vaccine. Study information: The analysis combined second doses at about 4 or about 12 weeks. Study conclusions and caveats: The study sampled repertoires only after the peak T cell response. Spike-spanning, vaccine-associated CD4 TCRs were dominant at 160-218 and 743-854. Females outnumbered males among donors, who were mostly white British; clonal diversity was possibly underestimated.

Points on this clone: Antigen specificity is unknown.

This CDR3 is built from 15 residues. V lost 4 bases and J 7 bases, leaving 18 bases between the germline ends. From germline, CDR1 is SGHRS and CDR2 YFSETQ. Here immunoSEQ multiplex PCR was the method, and the copy in TCRdb shows in-frame clones only, minus some. The sample has about 150,000 clones, roughly nine tenths seen once. Sequenced here: peripheral blood, sampled on day 0 of AZD1222 vaccination. The chain uses TRBV5-1 and TRBJ1-5; TRBD1 might be the D (5 bases). The receptor was isolated from an adult in good health. The CDR3 reads CASSPGRGYKQPQHF. CDR3 DNA: TGCGCCAGCAGCCCGGGACGGGGATATAAGCAGCCCCAGCATTTT.